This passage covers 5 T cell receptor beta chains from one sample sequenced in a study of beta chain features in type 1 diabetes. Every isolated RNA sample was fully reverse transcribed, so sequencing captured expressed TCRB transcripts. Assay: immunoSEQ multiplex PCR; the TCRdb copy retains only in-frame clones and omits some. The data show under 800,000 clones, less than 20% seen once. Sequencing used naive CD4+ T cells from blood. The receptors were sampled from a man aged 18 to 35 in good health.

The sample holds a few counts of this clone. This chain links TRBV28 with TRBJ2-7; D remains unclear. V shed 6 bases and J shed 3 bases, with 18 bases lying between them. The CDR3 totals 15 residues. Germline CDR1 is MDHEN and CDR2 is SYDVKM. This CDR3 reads CASRIGPLGIYEQYF. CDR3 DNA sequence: TGTGCCAGCAGAATAGGGCCATTAGGCATCTACGAGCAGTACTTC.

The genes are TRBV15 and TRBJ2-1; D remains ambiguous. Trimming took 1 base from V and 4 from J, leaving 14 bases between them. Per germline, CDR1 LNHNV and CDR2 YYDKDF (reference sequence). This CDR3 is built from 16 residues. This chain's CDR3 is CATSRGIGQVYNEQFF. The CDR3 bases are TGTGCCACCAGCAGAGGTATAGGGCAGGTTTACAATGAGCAGTTCTTC. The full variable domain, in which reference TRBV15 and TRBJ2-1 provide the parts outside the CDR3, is DAMVIQNPRYQVTQFGKPVTLSCSQTLNHNVMYWYQQKSSQAPKLLFHYYDKDFNNEADTPDNFQSRRPNTSFCFLDIRSPGLGDTAMYLCATSRGIGQVYNEQFFGPGTRLTVL.

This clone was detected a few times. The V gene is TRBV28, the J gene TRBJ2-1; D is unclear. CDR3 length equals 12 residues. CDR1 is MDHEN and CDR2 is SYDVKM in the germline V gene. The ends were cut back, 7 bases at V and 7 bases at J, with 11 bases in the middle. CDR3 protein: CASISRWNEQFF. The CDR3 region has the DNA TGTGCCAGCATATCGCGTTGGAATGAGCAGTTCTTC. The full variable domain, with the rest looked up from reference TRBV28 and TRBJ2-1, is DVKVTQSSRYLVKRTGEKVFLECVQDMDHENMFWYRQDPGLGLRLIYFSYDVKMKEKGDIPEGYSVSREKKERFSLILESASTNQTSMYLCASISRWNEQFFGPGTRLTVL.

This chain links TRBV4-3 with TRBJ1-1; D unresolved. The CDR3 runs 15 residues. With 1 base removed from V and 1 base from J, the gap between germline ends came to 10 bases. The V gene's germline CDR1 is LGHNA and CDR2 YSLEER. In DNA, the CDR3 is TGCGCCAGCAGCCAAGGTGGGCGAGCGAACACTGAAGCTTTCTTT. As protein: CASSQGGRANTEAFF.

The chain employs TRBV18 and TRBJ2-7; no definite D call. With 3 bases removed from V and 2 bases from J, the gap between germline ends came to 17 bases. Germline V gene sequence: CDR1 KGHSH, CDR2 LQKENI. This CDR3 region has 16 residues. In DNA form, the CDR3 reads TGTGCCAGCTCACCCAACAATTTGGGCAGAGCCTACGAGCAGTACTTC. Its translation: CASSPNNLGRAYEQYF.